This section outlines one T cell receptor (beta chain) sequence together with its context. The entry originates in a study of T cell responses to AZD1222 COVID-19 vaccine. Germline V lookup: CDR1 SEHNR, CDR2 FQNEAQ (reference sequence). V trimming: 5 bases; J trimming: 4 bases; junction bases outside the gene matches: 8. The CDR3 spans 15 residues. Profiled with immunoSEQ multiplex PCR; TCRdb holds only in-frame clones, not every one. Here the sample spans around 78,000 clones, around four fifths being singletons. This clonotype was obtained from an adult in good health. This chain links TRBV7-9 with TRBJ2-3; 8 positions match TRBD2. The specimen was peripheral blood, collected on day 0 of AZD1222 vaccination. CDR3 nucleotides: TGTGCCAGCAGCCCCCCTAGCGGGTACGCAGATACGCAGTATTTT. Protein: CASSPPSGYADTQYF.